Shown below are 26 T cell receptor beta chains from a single sample sequenced in a study of blood T cell repertoires in COVID-19. Profiled with immunoSEQ multiplex PCR; TCRdb holds only in-frame clones, not every one. The repertoire holds 150,000 or so clones, with around 82% as singletons. The sequenced sample was PBMCs or T cells enriched from blood (not recorded which). The source of these receptors is a woman in her forties or fifties who had recovered from COVID-19.

This chain joins TRBV7-9 and TRBJ1-2; D remains unclear. Trimming cost V 5 bases and J 6 bases, with 16 bases left between them. CDR3 size: 14 residues. CDR1 is SEHNR and CDR2 is FQNEAQ in the germline V gene (reference sequence). The chain's CDR3 is CASSPYPESNGYTF. The DNA of the CDR3 is TGTGCCAGCAGCCCCTACCCTGAGAGTAATGGCTACACCTTC.

The V and J genes are TRBV9 and TRBJ1-5, with TRBD1 as a possible D gene (6 bases). The CDR3 sequence is 15 residues long. V lost 1 base and J 4 bases, leaving 12 bases between the germline ends. Germline assignment: CDR1 SGDLS and CDR2 YYNGEE. The CDR3 sequence: CASSVTRGGNQPQHF. The CDR3 region has the DNA TGTGCCAGCAGCGTAACTAGGGGGGGGAATCAGCCCCAGCATTTT.

This chain uses TRBV18 with TRBJ1-6; D is possibly TRBD1 (5 bases). Germline assignment: CDR1 KGHSH and CDR2 LQKENI. V was cut by 8 bases and J by 8 bases, with 19 bases left in between. The CDR3 is 15 amino acids. The CDR3 nucleotides are TGTGCCAGCCACCCGGGTACAGGCCGGGATTCACCCCTCCACTTT. Its protein is CASHPGTGRDSPLHF. Together with reference TRBV18 and TRBJ1-6, the CDR3 gives the full variable domain: NAGVMQNPRHLVRRRGQEARLRCSPMKGHSHVYWYRQLPEEGLKFMVYLQKENIIDESGMPKERFSAEFPKEGPSILRIQQVVRGDSAAYFCASHPGTGRDSPLHFGNGTRLTVT.

J is TRBJ2-7 and V is TRBV2, with unresolved D. The CDR3 runs 14 residues. The V end was cut by 2 bases, the J end by 5 bases, with 13 bases between. Germline loops: CDR1 SNHLY, CDR2 FYNNEI. CDR3 nucleotides: TGTGCCAGCAGTGAACCCCAGAACAGCCACGAGCAGTACTTC. As protein: CASSEPQNSHEQYF.

CDR3 in amino acids: CATSDLQRQGLLYLEAFF. The CDR3, as DNA: TGTGCCACCAGTGATTTGCAGAGACAGGGGCTTTTATACCTGGAAGCTTTCTTT. This rearrangement joins TRBV24-1 to TRBJ1-1; 8 bases fit TRBD1. Germline CDR1 and CDR2: KGHDR and SFDVKD. CDR3 length: 18 residues. J gave up 8 bases and V 0 bases, and 16 bases lay outside the gene matches.

The chain has TRBV20-1 and TRBJ1-2; TRBD1 matches at 8 bases. J gave up 7 bases and V 5 bases, and 3 bases lay outside the gene matches. The CDR3 is 11 amino acids. The germline gives CDR1 DFQATT, CDR2 SNEGSKA (reference sequence). The CDR3 DNA reads as TGCAGTGCTCGAACAGGGGGTGGCTACACCTTC. It translates to CSARTGGGYTF.

Only a few counts were recorded for this clone. The chain joins TRBV3-1 (or the pseudogene TRBV3-2) to TRBJ2-1; D not resolved. Germline CDR1 LGHDT, CDR2 YNNKEL (reference sequence). V was trimmed by 2 bases and J by 7 bases, leaving 15 bases between them. The CDR3 has 15 residues. The CDR3, as DNA: TGTGCCAGCAGCCAACGTCTAGTATCCGGTAATGAGCAGTTCTTC. It codes for CASSQRLVSGNEQFF.

This chain uses TRBV19 with TRBJ1-2; D gene ambiguous. The germline gives CDR1 LNHDA, CDR2 SQIVND (reference sequence). V shed 7 bases and J shed 0 bases, with 21 bases lying between them. The CDR3 length is 17 residues. CDR3 coding DNA: TGTGCCAGTACCCAAGTCGGGGATTACAAAGCTAACTATGGCTACACCTTC. It is translated as CASTQVGDYKANYGYTF.

This chain links TRBV19 with TRBJ1-5; D remains unclear. This CDR3 is 13 amino acids long. With 2 bases removed from V and 11 bases from J, the gap between germline ends came to 13 bases. Looked up from germline, CDR1 is LNHDA and CDR2 is SQIVND (reference sequence). CDR3 region: CASSIPPLQSQHF. In DNA, the CDR3 is TGTGCCAGTAGTATACCCCCCCTGCAGTCCCAGCATTTT.

A word on this clone: No DNA is shown, since the ends of the CDR3 on it are uncertain; the CDR3 is the one TCRdb lists. The chain joins TRBV6-5 to TRBJ2-7; the table assigns TRBD1, which was not confirmed against the DNA. CDR1 is MNHEY and CDR2 is SVGAGI in the germline V gene. Including both end residues, the CDR3 is 16 amino acids long. The CDR3 protein is CASSSSLGQGVGEQYF.

V usage is TRBV10-3 and J usage is TRBJ1-1, with 8 bases fitting TRBD1. Trimming took 2 bases from V and 4 from J; bases not matched to a gene: 9. The CDR3 loop spans 16 amino acids. Looked up from germline, CDR1 is ENHRY and CDR2 is SYGVKD. The CDR3 loop reads CAISEPRTGLVTEAFF. The CDR3, as DNA: TGTGCCATCAGTGAGCCGCGGACAGGGCTCGTCACTGAAGCTTTCTTT.

The rearrangement links TRBV5-5 to TRBJ2-1; D gene uncertain. This CDR3 has 13 amino acids. V was pared by 4 bases and J by 5 bases, with 10 bases between. Looked up from germline, CDR1 is SGHKS and CDR2 is YYEKEE (reference sequence). CDR3 in DNA: TGTGCCAGCAGCCACTATATCGACAATGAGCAGTTCTTC. Translation: CASSHYIDNEQFF.

This clone was counted a single time. The V and J genes are TRBV5-8 and TRBJ2-4; tentative D call: TRBD2 (6 bases). The CDR3 totals 13 residues. CDR1 SGHTS and CDR2 YDEGEE come from the germline V gene. Deletions cut 3 bases from V and 8 bases from J, with 12 bases between. The CDR3 coding sequence is TGTGCCAGCAGCTCCTACGGGGGTGACATTCAGTACTTC. Its translation: CASSSYGGDIQYF.

The V gene is TRBV7-9, the J gene TRBJ1-1, with TRBD1 identical over 9 bases. The CDR3 sequence is 12 residues long. The junction had 6 bases not matched to a gene; V was cut back by 8 bases and J by 8 bases. CDR1 and CDR2 from the germline V gene are SEHNR and FQNEAQ (reference sequence). The CDR3: CASGTGSHEAFF. The CDR3 region has the DNA TGTGCCAGCGGGACAGGGTCACACGAAGCTTTCTTT.

This chain uses TRBV5-1 with TRBJ1-2; 7 bases align to TRBD1. The ends lost 4 bases at V and 1 base at J; junction bases unmatched: 7. This CDR3 is 15 amino acids long. Germline-derived CDR1 and CDR2 are SGHRS and YFSETQ. CDR3 amino acids: CASSPETGINYGYTF. Here the CDR3 DNA reads TGCGCCAGCAGCCCAGAGACAGGGATTAACTATGGCTACACCTTC. Filled out from reference TRBV5-1 and TRBJ1-2, the complete variable domain reads KAGVTQTPRYLIKTRGQQVTLSCSPISGHRSVSWYQQTPGQGLQFLFEYFSETQRNKGNFPGRFSGRQFSNSRSEMNVSTLELGDSALYLCASSPETGINYGYTFGSGTRLTVV.

Only a few counts were recorded for this clone. The chain recombines TRBV29-1 with TRBJ2-3; D may be TRBD1 (6 bases). The CDR3 runs 13 residues. Trimming took 7 bases from V and 5 from J, leaving 16 bases between them. The germline V gene has CDR1 SQVTM and CDR2 ANQGSEA. The CDR3 loop reads CSARDIFLDTQYF. CDR3 DNA: TGCAGCGCCCGGGACATTTTTTTAGATACGCAGTATTTT.

V is TRBV18 and J is TRBJ2-7; 12 nucleotides align to TRBD1. The CDR3 has 15 residues. With 3 bases clipped from V and 1 base from J, the junction kept 1 base outside the gene matches. The V gene's germline CDR1 is KGHSH and CDR2 LQKENI. CDR3 bases: TGTGCCAGCTCACCGGGACAGGGGGCATCCTACGAGCAGTACGTC. Translation: CASSPGQGASYEQYV.

The chain combines TRBV2 with TRBJ1-5, with D uncertain. V shed 4 bases and J shed 2 bases, with 18 bases lying between them. CDR3 length: 17 amino acids. CDR1 and CDR2 from the germline V gene are SNHLY and FYNNEI. Here the CDR3 reads CASSGMAPNLGNQPQHF. Written as DNA, the CDR3 is TGTGCCAGCAGTGGCATGGCACCCAATCTTGGCAATCAGCCCCAGCATTTT. The full variable domain, in which reference TRBV2 and TRBJ1-5 provide the parts outside the CDR3, is EPEVTQTPSHQVTQMGQEVILRCVPISNHLYFYWYRQILGQKVEFLVSFYNNEISEKSEIFDDQFSVERPDGSNFTLKIRSTKLEDSAMYFCASSGMAPNLGNQPQHFGDGTRLSIL.

On this clone: A read error may account for a junction end that differs from germline. This chain joins TRBV27 and TRBJ2-5; D may be TRBD1 or TRBD2 (5 bases each). This CDR3 contains 14 residues. CDR1 and CDR2 (germline): MNHEY, SMNVEV (reference sequence). The CDR3 protein is CTSRGVSTQETQYF. The CDR3 DNA sequence: TGTACCAGCAGAGGGGTGTCGACCCAAGAGACCCAGTACTTC.

The chain combines TRBV6-6 with TRBJ2-4; D remains unclear. V shed 8 bases and J shed 0 bases, with 8 bases lying between them. CDR1 is MNHNY and CDR2 is SVGAGI in the germline V gene (reference sequence). The CDR3 runs to 13 residues. CDR3 amino acids: CASAALAKNIQYF. The CDR3 DNA reads as TGTGCCAGCGCAGCGCTAGCCAAAAACATTCAGTACTTC.

The V gene is TRBV27, the J gene TRBJ2-7; TRBD2 might be the D (5 bases). Deletions cut 4 bases from V and 0 bases from J, with 19 bases between. CDR1 MNHEY and CDR2 SMNVEV come from the germline V gene (reference sequence). This CDR3 is 17 amino acids long. Written as DNA, the CDR3 is TGTGCCAGCAGTTCACTATTCGAGGGCAGGAGCTCCTACGAGCAGTACTTC. Amino acid sequence: CASSSLFEGRSSYEQYF.

With respect to this clone: At one of its ends the junction is not consistent with the germline gene, which may arise from a read error. This chain connects TRBV6-5 to TRBJ1-1, with D unresolved. Germline CDR1 MNHEY, CDR2 SVGAGI. The CDR3 loop spans 13 amino acids. The CDR3, as DNA: TGTGCCAGCAGTTACTCGATAAGTCAACAGCCTATTTTT. Translated, it gives CASSYSISQQPIF.

The chain joins TRBV5-4 to TRBJ1-2; 10 bases are shared with TRBD1. In germline, CDR1 is SGHNT, CDR2 YYREEE (reference sequence). The junction had 2 bases not matched to a gene; V was cut back by 3 bases and J by 0 bases. The CDR3 has 15 residues. Here the CDR3 DNA reads TGTGCCAGCAGCTCCGGACAGGGGGCTAACTATGGCTACACCTTC. Its protein product is CASSSGQGANYGYTF. Combining the CDR3 with reference TRBV5-4 and TRBJ1-2 gives the whole variable domain ETGVTQSPTHLIKTRGQQVTLRCSSQSGHNTVSWYQQALGQGPQFIFQYYREEENGRGNFPPRFSGLQFPNYSSELNVNALELDDSALYLCASSSGQGANYGYTFGSGTRLTVV.

CDR3 protein: CASSESLKGQGSVYGYTF. The CDR3 DNA is TGTGCCAGCAGTGAGAGTCTAAAGGGACAGGGATCTGTATATGGCTACACCTTC. The rearrangement uses TRBV6-1 and TRBJ1-2; TRBD1 matches at 9 bases. Losses at the gene ends were 3 bases for V and 5 bases for J; bases not matched to a gene: 16. The germline V gene has CDR1 MNHNS and CDR2 SASEGT. CDR3 length equals 18 residues.

This chain links TRBV2 with TRBJ1-2; TRBD1 matches at 8 bases. CDR1 and CDR2 (germline): SNHLY, FYNNEI. V lost 3 bases to trimming and J lost 4 bases; unmatched junction nucleotides: 7. This CDR3 is 15 amino acids long. CDR3 sequence reads: CASSDGQGRGYGYTF. The CDR3 nucleotides are TGTGCCAGCAGTGACGGACAGGGACGGGGCTATGGCTACACCTTC.

The chain carries TRBV3-1 (or the pseudogene TRBV3-2) and TRBJ2-7; maybe TRBD2 (7 bases). With 0 bases removed from V and 1 base from J, the gap between germline ends came to 13 bases. CDR1 is LGHDT, CDR2 YNNKEL, per germline (reference sequence). There are 16 residues in the CDR3. The chain's CDR3 is CASSQDRGARSYEQYF. CDR3 sequence (DNA): TGTGCCAGCAGCCAAGATCGGGGGGCCCGGTCCTACGAGCAGTACTTC.